These 25 T cell receptor beta chains share one sample of origin, sequenced in a study of cytomegalovirus exposure and HLA in healthy donors. PCR was performed using 60 Vbeta and 13 Jbeta primers. The assay was immunoSEQ multiplex PCR, and TCRdb's table has in-frame clones only and misses some. In the table there are approximately 140,000 clones, approximately 82% of which are singletons. The source material was PBMCs. The receptor set was obtained from a middle-aged woman in good health and CMV-seronegative.

The chain has TRBV7-9 and TRBJ2-3; 10 bases align to TRBD2. This CDR3 region has 16 residues. V dropped 3 bases and J dropped 2; count of bases not matched to a gene: 5. In germline, CDR1 is SEHNR, CDR2 FQNEAQ (reference sequence). The CDR3: CASSLGLAISTDTQYF. The CDR3 region has the DNA TGTGCCAGCAGCTTGGGACTAGCGATTTCCACAGATACGCAGTATTTT.

The rearrangement joins TRBV18 to TRBJ1-1; maybe TRBD1 (5 bases). Trimming removed 2 bases at V and 5 bases at J, with 18 bases between. The germline V gene encodes CDR1 KGHSH and CDR2 LQKENI. CDR3 size: 16 residues. The chain's CDR3 is CASSPLGRSGGTEAFF. CDR3 nucleotides: TGTGCCAGCTCACCATTAGGGCGGTCGGGGGGTACTGAAGCTTTCTTT. The whole variable domain, filled in from reference TRBV18 and TRBJ1-1, reads NAGVMQNPRHLVRRRGQEARLRCSPMKGHSHVYWYRQLPEEGLKFMVYLQKENIIDESGMPKERFSAEFPKEGPSILRIQQVVRGDSAAYFCASSPLGRSGGTEAFFGQGTRLTVV.

This rearrangement joins TRBV6-1 to TRBJ1-5; 7 nucleotides agree with TRBD1. The germline V gene has CDR1 MNHNS and CDR2 SASEGT. The CDR3 contains 14 residues. The trim removed 4 bases at V and 4 bases at J, leaving 4 bases unmatched. The CDR3: CASSAGTENQPQHF. DNA of the CDR3: TGTGCCAGCAGTGCGGGGACAGAGAATCAGCCCCAGCATTTT.

V and J are TRBV5-4 and TRBJ2-2, with TRBD2 as a possible D gene (6 bases). CDR3 length: 15 amino acids. The V end lost 4 bases, the J end lost 5 bases, and 15 bases lay between the germline ends. Germline V lookup: CDR1 SGHNT, CDR2 YYREEE (reference sequence). This chain's CDR3 is CASSVSGTLTGELFF. The CDR3 DNA is TGTGCCAGCAGCGTTAGCGGTACATTAACCGGGGAGCTGTTTTTT.

The chain uses TRBV25-1 and TRBJ1-1, with no clear D. The CDR3 is 15 amino acids. Germline V gene sequence: CDR1 MGHDK, CDR2 SYGVNS. Trimming removed 4 bases at V and 5 bases at J, with 17 bases between. DNA for the CDR3: TGTGCCAGCAGTGGAGCAAAGCGCGGGGTAACTGAAGCTTTCTTT. This sequence encodes CASSGAKRGVTEAFF.

The chain uses TRBV5-1 and TRBJ2-2; unclear D gene. Trimming removed 6 bases at V and 4 bases at J, with 7 bases between. CDR3 length equals 12 residues. Germline lookup yields CDR1 SGHRS and CDR2 YFSETQ. CDR3 sequence reads: CASKRVTGELFF. The DNA of the CDR3 is TGCGCCAGCAAACGAGTCACCGGGGAGCTGTTTTTT. The full variable domain, in which reference TRBV5-1 and TRBJ2-2 provide the parts outside the CDR3, is KAGVTQTPRYLIKTRGQQVTLSCSPISGHRSVSWYQQTPGQGLQFLFEYFSETQRNKGNFPGRFSGRQFSNSRSEMNVSTLELGDSALYLCASKRVTGELFFGEGSRLTVL.

The V gene is TRBV6-5, the J gene TRBJ1-3; D call uncertain. Trimming removed 6 bases from V and 6 bases from J, with 15 bases in between. Germline V gives CDR1 MNHEY, CDR2 SVGAGI. The CDR3 covers 14 residues. CDR3 protein: CASRKANSKNTIYF. The CDR3 DNA sequence: TGTGCCAGCAGAAAAGCGAATTCAAAAAACACCATATATTTT.

The chain couples TRBV6-1 to TRBJ2-6; D not certain. The V gene's germline CDR1 is MNHNS and CDR2 SASEGT. The ends were cut back, 3 bases at V and 4 bases at J, with 10 bases in the middle. The CDR3 runs to 15 residues. For the CDR3, the DNA is TGTGCCAGCAGTGACCCCTCGCTAGGGGCCAACGTCCTGACTTTC. Translating it yields CASSDPSLGANVLTF.

The rearrangement links TRBV28 to TRBJ2-1; TRBD2 agrees at 15 bases. Germline V lookup: CDR1 MDHEN, CDR2 SYDVKM. The V segment lost 5 bases and the J segment 7 bases; nucleotides outside the gene matches: 15. This CDR3 comprises 19 residues. The CDR3, as DNA: TGTGCCAGCAGTCCCTTTATGGGCGGGACTAGCGGGAGGAGGAATGAGCAGTTCTTC. Its protein product is CASSPFMGGTSGRRNEQFF.

The genes are TRBV2 and TRBJ2-5, with D possibly being TRBD1 (5 bases). Trimming stripped 5 bases from V and 0 bases from J, with 16 bases between. Germline CDR1 reads SNHLY; CDR2 reads FYNNEI. The length of the CDR3 is 16 residues. The CDR3 DNA follows: TGTGCCAGCAGTCAGACACCGACAGCGTACCAAGAGACCCAGTACTTC. Its translation: CASSQTPTAYQETQYF.

The gene calls are TRBV10-3 and TRBJ1-1, with a tentative D call TRBD1 (6 bases). V was cut by 6 bases and J by 4 bases, with 21 bases left in between. The CDR3 is made up of 16 amino acids. Germline CDR1 is ENHRY and CDR2 is SYGVKD. CDR3 in DNA: TGTGCCATCAGGGGGGCATGGGGCCGCAGGCCCACTGAAGCTTTCTTT. The encoded protein is CAIRGAWGRRPTEAFF.

The chain links TRBV9 to TRBJ2-7; 8 nucleotides align to TRBD2. J was trimmed by 7 bases and V by 0 bases; bases with no gene match: 12. The CDR3 length is 16 residues. From germline, CDR1 is SGDLS and CDR2 YYNGEE. CDR3 protein: CASSVGSGLATKEQYF. DNA for the CDR3: TGTGCCAGCAGCGTAGGGTCCGGACTAGCCACTAAGGAGCAGTACTTC.

The chain combines TRBV11-2 with TRBJ2-2, with D unresolved. The CDR3 is made up of 13 amino acids. V gave up 1 base and J gave up 6 bases, with 6 bases separating them. Per germline, CDR1 SGHAT and CDR2 FQNNGV. The CDR3 nucleotides are TGTGCCAGCAGCTTAGTTAGTTCCGGGGAGCTGTTTTTT. This codes for CASSLVSSGELFF.

The V gene is TRBV6-1, the J gene TRBJ2-1; D may be TRBD2 (6 bases). V lost 2 bases and J 12 bases, leaving 14 bases between the germline ends. CDR1 MNHNS and CDR2 SASEGT come from the germline V gene. The CDR3 extends over 13 amino acids. The DNA for the CDR3 is TGTGCCAGCAGTGAAAGACTAGAGTTTGCGCAGTTCTTC. Translated, it gives CASSERLEFAQFF.

This chain joins TRBV4-1 and TRBJ1-2; 9 positions agree with TRBD1. CDR1 and CDR2 from the germline V gene are MGHRA and YSYEKL. The CDR3 has 15 amino acids. The ends lost 2 bases at V and 4 bases at J; junction bases unmatched: 5. The CDR3 DNA follows: TGCGCCAGCAGCCAACGGGACAGGGAATCCTATGGCTACACCTTC. This encodes CASSQRDRESYGYTF.

The chain is built from TRBV5-4 and TRBJ2-7; D not certain. The CDR3 sequence is 15 residues long. V was clipped by 1 base and J by 3 bases, with 14 bases between them. Germline V gene data show CDR1 as SGHNT and CDR2 as YYREEE (reference sequence). Here the CDR3 reads CASSLPGFSYYEQYF. CDR3 coding DNA: TGTGCCAGCAGCTTGCCGGGTTTTAGTTACTACGAGCAGTACTTC.

The CDR3 spells CADRGSSYEQYF. CDR3 bases: TGTGCCGACAGGGGAAGCTCCTACGAGCAGTACTTC. The chain links TRBV2 to TRBJ2-7; 8 bases are a match to TRBD1. Trimming at V came to 11 bases and at J to 0 bases, leaving 3 bases not matched to a gene. CDR1 and CDR2 from the germline V gene are SNHLY and FYNNEI. The CDR3 runs to 12 residues.

This clone has only one observation. The gene calls are TRBV27 and TRBJ2-2; 7 bases agree with TRBD2. CDR1 is MNHEY and CDR2 is SMNVEV in the germline V gene (reference sequence). The CDR3 loop spans 15 amino acids. The trim removed 6 bases at V and 1 base at J, leaving 5 bases unmatched. This CDR3 is CASRVGTKNTGELFF. The CDR3 DNA reads as TGTGCCAGCAGGGTCGGGACTAAGAACACCGGGGAGCTGTTTTTT.

The chain has TRBV27 and TRBJ2-5; 9 bases line up with TRBD1. The J call may not be correct, given that the DNA end is closer to TRBJ2-7. From germline, CDR1 is MNHEY and CDR2 SMNVEV (reference sequence). CDR3 size: 14 residues. The CDR3 DNA is TGTGCCAGCAGTGGGGGACAGGGAAACTACGAGCAGTACTTC. Amino acid sequence: CASSGGQGNYEQYF.

The CDR3 region is CASSQGLQFDEQFF. The CDR3 DNA reads as TGTGCCAGCAGCCAGGGACTGCAGTTCGATGAGCAGTTCTTC. The chain links TRBV5-4 to TRBJ2-1, with a tentative D call TRBD2 (6 bases). V was shortened by 4 bases and J by 8 bases, with 16 bases between the two germline ends. Germline values: CDR1 SGHNT, CDR2 YYREEE (reference sequence). The CDR3 is 14 residues long.

The chain has TRBV4-3 and TRBJ2-1; 9 bases match TRBD2. V trimming: 3 bases; J trimming: 2 bases; junction bases outside the gene matches: 5. The germline V gene encodes CDR1 LGHNA and CDR2 YSLEER. The CDR3 is 16 residues long. The CDR3 is CASSQTGTSTYNEQFF. The CDR3 DNA sequence: TGCGCCAGCAGCCAGACCGGGACTAGCACCTACAATGAGCAGTTCTTC.

The chain uses TRBV2 and TRBJ1-1, with 8 bases that match TRBD1. From germline, CDR1 is SNHLY and CDR2 FYNNEI. Unmatched junction bases numbered 9, after V lost 2 bases and J lost 1 base. This CDR3 is 17 amino acids long. The CDR3 protein is CASSENRDRIKNTEAFF. In nucleotides, the CDR3 is TGTGCCAGCAGTGAAAACCGGGACAGGATAAAGAACACTGAAGCTTTCTTT.

The V call is TRBV5-4, the J call TRBJ1-2; tentative D call: TRBD1 (6 bases). Germline CDR1 SGHNT, CDR2 YYREEE (reference sequence). This CDR3 has 15 amino acids. Trimming removed 0 bases from V and 5 bases from J, with 14 bases in between. CDR3 protein: CASSLGQVDFYGYTF. CDR3 bases: TGTGCCAGCAGCTTGGGACAGGTCGATTTTTATGGCTACACCTTC.

The rearrangement uses TRBV18 and TRBJ1-3, with unresolved D. There are 14 residues in the CDR3. V lost 2 bases and J 9 bases, leaving 14 bases between the germline ends. Germline values: CDR1 KGHSH, CDR2 LQKENI. The chain's CDR3 is CASSPNTESTTIYF. CDR3 in DNA: TGTGCCAGCTCACCAAACACAGAAAGTACCACCATATATTTT.

The J gene is TRBJ1-2, the V gene TRBV19, with D perhaps TRBD1 (5 bases). V was cut by 3 bases and J by 7 bases, with 9 bases left in between. This CDR3 comprises 12 residues. Germline values: CDR1 LNHDA, CDR2 SQIVND (reference sequence). The chain's CDR3 is CASSIARAGYTF. The CDR3 DNA sequence: TGTGCCAGTAGTATTGCCAGGGCTGGCTACACCTTC.